This entry concerns a single T cell receptor beta chain. These data originate in a study of T cell clones after liver transplantation. Study summary: Immunosuppression withdrawal was tried within 2 years after liver transplantation in this trial.

Here immunoSEQ multiplex PCR was the method, and the copy in TCRdb shows in-frame clones only, minus some. In the table there are more than 100,000 clones, approximately 79% of which are singletons. The V end was cut by 0 bases, the J end by 2 bases, with 11 bases between. Germline V CDR1 and CDR2: SGHAT, FQNNGV. This CDR3 comprises 15 residues. The chain has TRBV11-2 and TRBJ2-7, with D unresolved. The sequences come from CD4+ T cells from blood, collected around 44 months after liver transplant. This TCR came from a human patient who received a liver transplant. The T cells may partly be graft donor cells. The CDR3 reads CASSLDPVGAYEQYF. The CDR3, as DNA: TGTGCCAGCAGCTTAGATCCTGTCGGAGCCTACGAGCAGTACTTC.